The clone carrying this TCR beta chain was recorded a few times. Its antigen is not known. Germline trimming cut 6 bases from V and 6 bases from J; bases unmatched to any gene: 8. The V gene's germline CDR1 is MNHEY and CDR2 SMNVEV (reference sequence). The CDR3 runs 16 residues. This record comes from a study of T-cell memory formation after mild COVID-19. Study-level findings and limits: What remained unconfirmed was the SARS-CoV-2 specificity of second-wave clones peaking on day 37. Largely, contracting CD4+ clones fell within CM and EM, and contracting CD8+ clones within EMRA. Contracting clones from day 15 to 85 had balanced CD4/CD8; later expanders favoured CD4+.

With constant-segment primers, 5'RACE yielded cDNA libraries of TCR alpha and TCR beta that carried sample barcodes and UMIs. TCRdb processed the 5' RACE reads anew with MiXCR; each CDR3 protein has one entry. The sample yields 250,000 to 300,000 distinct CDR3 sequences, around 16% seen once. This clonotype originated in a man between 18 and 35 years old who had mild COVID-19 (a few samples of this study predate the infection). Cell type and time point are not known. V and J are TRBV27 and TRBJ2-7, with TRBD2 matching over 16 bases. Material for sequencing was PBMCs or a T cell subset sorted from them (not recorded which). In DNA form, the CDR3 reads TGTGCCAGCAGCACCCGAGGGACTAGCGGGGGGGGCGAGCAGTACTTC. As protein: CASSTRGTSGGGEQYF.